A single sample is the source of the 12 T cell receptor beta chains below, sequenced in a study of regulatory T cells in long-lasting Graves disease. Stated time point: newly diagnosed GD, antithyroid drugs for less than 3 months. Scientists built the TCR library using RNA that was extracted from PBMCs. Researchers made TCR beta libraries by using iRepertoire HTBI primers and running Arm-PCR on CDR3 regions. In TCRdb, the multiplex PCR reads were re-called with MiXCR into one record per CDR3 protein. This sample has 450,000 to 700,000 distinct CDR3 sequences, with approximately 15% found just once. These sequences were also reported in another study, on T cells in Graves' hyperthyroidism and ophthalmopathy.

The sequences come from peripheral blood mononuclear cells (PBMCs), collected at new diagnosis, from a patient treated with antithyroid drugs. The receptors stem from a man aged 25-40 years with Graves disease.

This clonotype was recorded many times. The chain couples TRBV28 to TRBJ2-1; the match to TRBD2 covers 10 bases. The CDR3 runs to 14 residues. Losses at the gene ends were 2 bases for V and 9 bases for J; bases not matched to a gene: 4. CDR1 is MDHEN, CDR2 SYDVKM, per germline. As DNA, the CDR3 is TGTGCCAGCAGTTTAAGCCCTAGCGGGAGTGAGCAGTTCTTC. It codes for CASSLSPSGSEQFF.

This clonotype was found many times. CDR3 region: CSATASLEQFF. The CDR3 DNA follows: TGCAGTGCTACTGCCTCTCTTGAGCAGTTCTTC. This sequence joins TRBV20-1 and TRBJ2-1; no reliable D call. The CDR3 is 11 residues long. In germline, CDR1 is DFQATT, CDR2 SNEGSKA (reference sequence). The germline V and J ends were trimmed by 4 bases and 9 bases, with 10 bases remaining between them.

The V gene is TRBV12-3 or TRBV12-4, the J gene TRBJ2-2; perhaps TRBD2 as D (5 bases). The CDR3 sequence is 17 residues long. V was clipped by 5 bases and J by 1 base, with 17 bases between them. CDR3 nucleotides: TGTGCCAGCAGTCCACGGTGGGCGGGCCAGAACACCGGGGAGCTGTTTTTT. Amino acid sequence: CASSPRWAGQNTGELFF.

The rearrangement uses TRBV19 and TRBJ2-7, with a weak D call TRBD1 (5 bases). Germline-derived CDR1 and CDR2 are LNHDA and SQIVND (reference sequence). V lost 3 bases and J lost 2, with 14 bases in between. CDR3 size: 15 residues. This CDR3 reads CASSIGSGRPYEQYF. CDR3 DNA: TGTGCCAGTAGTATTGGCTCAGGGCGACCCTACGAGCAGTACTTC.

This clonotype showed up many times. The gene calls are TRBV27 and TRBJ2-2; D is ambiguous. The CDR3 is 14 residues long. Germline V gene sequence: CDR1 MNHEY, CDR2 SMNVEV (reference sequence). V gave up 5 bases and J gave up 3 bases, with 10 bases separating them. The CDR3 here is CASSPRLDTGELFF. CDR3 bases: TGTGCCAGCAGTCCGCGGTTAGACACCGGGGAGCTGTTTTTT.

This clonotype was counted ten times or more. The rearrangement uses TRBV5-1 and TRBJ1-1; 10 bases map to TRBD1. Trimming removed 4 bases from V and 1 base from J; junction bases left unmatched: 7. CDR1 and CDR2 from the germline V gene are SGHRS and YFSETQ. This CDR3 comprises 16 residues. CDR3 in amino acids: CASSRVTGGRNTEAFF. Here the CDR3 DNA reads TGCGCCAGCAGCCGTGTGACAGGGGGCAGGAACACTGAAGCTTTCTTT. The full variable domain, in which reference TRBV5-1 and TRBJ1-1 provide the parts outside the CDR3, is KAGVTQTPRYLIKTRGQQVTLSCSPISGHRSVSWYQQTPGQGLQFLFEYFSETQRNKGNFPGRFSGRQFSNSRSEMNVSTLELGDSALYLCASSRVTGGRNTEAFFGQGTRLTVV.

In its sample, this clonotype was seen a few times. This rearrangement joins TRBV19 to TRBJ1-2, with D unclear. V was trimmed by 3 bases and J by 1 base, leaving 9 bases between them. The CDR3 sequence is 14 residues long. Per the germline V gene, CDR1 is LNHDA and CDR2 is SQIVND (reference sequence). CDR3 sequence (DNA): TGTGCCAGTAGTATCGGCAGCCTTAACTATGGCTACACCTTC. Residues: CASSIGSLNYGYTF.

This clonotype was observed at least ten times. The V call is TRBV7-8, the J call TRBJ2-3, with D possibly TRBD1 on 5 matching bases. CDR1 SGHVS and CDR2 FQNEAQ come from the germline V gene. CDR3 length equals 13 residues. V was cut by 6 bases and J by 5 bases, with 12 bases left in between. CDR3 residues: CASSHIRGDTQYF. The DNA of the CDR3 is TGTGCCAGCAGTCACATAAGGGGAGATACGCAGTATTTT.

This clonotype occurred many times. V usage is TRBV6-1 and J usage is TRBJ1-1, with D possibly TRBD1 on 5 matching bases. The CDR3 totals 11 residues. Looked up from germline, CDR1 is MNHNS and CDR2 is SASEGT. CDR3 bases: TGTGCTCTCGGGGCGGGTACTGAAGCTTTCTTT. Translation: CALGAGTEAFF.

This clonotype was detected once. Just one base apart from a much larger clone, this may be a read error. The chain employs TRBV7-3 and TRBJ1-1; D is unclear. This CDR3 comprises 13 residues. The germline V gene has CDR1 SGHTA and CDR2 FQGTGA. The CDR3 protein is CASNLGWETEAFF. The CDR3 DNA is TGTGCCAGCAACTTAGGGTGGGAGACTGAAGCTTTCTTT.

A few counts support this clonotype. This may come from a read error, since a much larger clone is one base off. The chain carries TRBV20-1 and TRBJ2-3, with 9 bases lining up with TRBD2. The CDR3 runs to 15 residues. The germline CDR1 and CDR2 sequences are DFQATT and SNEGSKA (reference sequence). V lost 3 bases, J lost 2 bases, and 6 bases stayed unmatched. In DNA, the CDR3 is TGCAGTGCTAGGCGCGGACTAGCGCCCACAGATACGCAGTATTTT. Its translation: CSARRGLAPTDTQYF.

This clonotype was observed at least ten times. The V and J genes are TRBV20-1 and TRBJ2-2; 7 positions agree with TRBD1. J was trimmed by 6 bases and V by 1 base; bases with no gene match: 8. The CDR3 length is 15 residues. Germline loops: CDR1 DFQATT, CDR2 SNEGSKA (reference sequence). CDR3 in DNA: TGCAGTGCTAGAGGACAGGGTGGGGGAGCCGGGGAGCTGTTTTTT. It codes for CSARGQGGGAGELFF.